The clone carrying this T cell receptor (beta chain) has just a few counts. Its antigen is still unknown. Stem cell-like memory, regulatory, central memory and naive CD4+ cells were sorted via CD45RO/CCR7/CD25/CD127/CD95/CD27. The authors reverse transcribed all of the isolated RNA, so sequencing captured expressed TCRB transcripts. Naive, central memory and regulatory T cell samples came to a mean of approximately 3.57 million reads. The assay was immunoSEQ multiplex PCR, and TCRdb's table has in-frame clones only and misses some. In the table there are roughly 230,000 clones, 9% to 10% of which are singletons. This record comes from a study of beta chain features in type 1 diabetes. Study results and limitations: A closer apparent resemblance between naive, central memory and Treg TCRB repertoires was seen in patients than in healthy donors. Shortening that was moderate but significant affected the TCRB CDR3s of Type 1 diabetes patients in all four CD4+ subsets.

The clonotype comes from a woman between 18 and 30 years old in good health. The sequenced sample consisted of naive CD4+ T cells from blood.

CDR3 sequence reads: CASSLAGSNEQFF. The CDR3 bases are TGTGCCAGCAGCCTGGCGGGGTCCAATGAGCAGTTCTTC. The chain uses TRBV4-2 and TRBJ2-1; a weak D match, TRBD2 (6 bases). The CDR3 contains 13 residues. Germline values: CDR1 LGHNA, CDR2 YNFKEQ. Trimming cost V 4 bases and J 6 bases, with 10 bases left between them.